These 8 T cell receptor beta chains came from one sample sequenced in a study of T-cell memory formation after mild COVID-19. TCRdb processed the 5' RACE reads anew with MiXCR; each CDR3 protein has one entry. The sample has 300,000 to 400,000 distinct CDR3 sequences, around 27% seen once. Sequenced sample: PBMCs or a T cell subset sorted from them (not recorded which). The receptors originated from an adult woman who had mild COVID-19 (a few samples of this study predate the infection). Cell type and time point are not known.

V is TRBV6-5 and J is TRBJ2-7; 8 positions match TRBD1. The CDR3 runs 13 residues. The germline CDR1 and CDR2 sequences are MNHEY and SVGAGI. V dropped 8 bases and J dropped 2; count of bases not matched to a gene: 5. CDR3: CASYDRGAYEQYF. As DNA, the CDR3 is TGTGCCAGCTATGACAGGGGTGCCTACGAGCAGTACTTC.

This clonotype occurred once. The rearrangement uses TRBV18 and TRBJ2-2; D may be TRBD1 (5 bases). The CDR3 consists of 15 residues. Trimming left V 3 bases short and J 3 bases short, with 11 bases between. Germline lookup yields CDR1 KGHSH and CDR2 LQKENI. The CDR3 sequence: CASSPRGADTGELFF. The CDR3 nucleotides are TGTGCCAGCTCACCCCGTGGGGCGGACACCGGGGAGCTGTTTTTT.

This chain links TRBV5-1 with TRBJ2-7; D might be TRBD1 (5 bases). The ends were cut back, 2 bases at V and 0 bases at J, with 15 bases in the middle. CDR1 is SGHRS, CDR2 YFSETQ, per germline. The CDR3 is 16 amino acids. As DNA, the CDR3 is TGCGCCAGCAGCTTTGCGGTACAGGTGGGCTCCTACGAGCAGTACTTC. Translating it yields CASSFAVQVGSYEQYF.

This sequence joins TRBV7-2 and TRBJ2-5, with D hard to call. The CDR3 consists of 12 residues. V was shortened by 3 bases and J by 5 bases, with 7 bases between the two germline ends. Germline V gene data show CDR1 as SGHTA and CDR2 as FQGNSA. The CDR3 nucleotides are TGTGCCAGCAGCTTTGTGCGGGAGACCCAGTACTTC. The encoded protein is CASSFVRETQYF.

The chain has TRBV6-5 and TRBJ2-1; TRBD2 aligns across 11 bases. Germline V CDR1 and CDR2: MNHEY, SVGAGI. The CDR3 has 15 amino acids. V lost 3 bases to trimming and J lost 8 bases; unmatched junction nucleotides: 6. The CDR3 DNA follows: TGTGCCAGCAGTTATCTAGCGGGGGGCGGCGATGAGCAGTTCTTC. Translation gives CASSYLAGGGDEQFF.

Only a few counts were recorded for this clonotype. This chain uses TRBV30 with TRBJ2-1, with D uncertain. The CDR3 covers 11 residues. V was cut by 0 bases and J by 8 bases, with 5 bases left in between. Germline lookup yields CDR1 GTSNPN and CDR2 SVGIG (reference sequence). CDR3 amino acids: CAWSVADEQFF. The CDR3 DNA sequence: TGTGCCTGGAGTGTAGCCGATGAGCAGTTCTTC. The entire variable domain, with the rest obtained from reference TRBV30 and TRBJ2-1, is as follows: SQTIHQWPATLVQPVGSPLSLECTVEGTSNPNLYWYRQAAGRGLQLLFYSVGIGQISSEVPQNLSASRPQDRQFILSSKKLLLSDSGFYLCAWSVADEQFFGPGTRLTVL.

The rearrangement joins TRBV24-1 to TRBJ2-7; D is unresolved. The CDR3 has 11 residues. Germline V gene data show CDR1 as KGHDR and CDR2 as SFDVKD. V was pared by 7 bases and J by 5 bases, with 8 bases between. The CDR3 here is CATRYNHEQYF. CDR3 DNA: TGTGCCACCAGATACAACCACGAGCAGTACTTC.

The rearrangement uses TRBV7-8 and TRBJ1-1; tentative D call: TRBD1 (5 bases). This CDR3 contains 12 residues. V lost 7 bases, J lost 5 bases, and 11 bases lay in between. CDR1 and CDR2 from the germline V gene are SGHVS and FQNEAQ. CDR3 loop: CASITGGTEAFF. DNA of the CDR3: TGTGCCAGCATAACAGGAGGGACTGAAGCTTTCTTT.